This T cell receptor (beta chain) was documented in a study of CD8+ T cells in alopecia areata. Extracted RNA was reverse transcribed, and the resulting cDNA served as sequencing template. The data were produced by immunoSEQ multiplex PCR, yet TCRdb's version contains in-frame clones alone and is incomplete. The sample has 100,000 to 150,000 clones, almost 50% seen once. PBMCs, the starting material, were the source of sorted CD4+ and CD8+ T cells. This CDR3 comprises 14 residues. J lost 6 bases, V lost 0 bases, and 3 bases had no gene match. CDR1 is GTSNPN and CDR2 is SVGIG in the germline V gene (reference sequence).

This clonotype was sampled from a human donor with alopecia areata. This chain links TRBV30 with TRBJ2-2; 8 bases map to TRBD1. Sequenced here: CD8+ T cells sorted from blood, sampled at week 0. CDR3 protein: CAWSVDRGPGELFF. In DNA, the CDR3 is TGTGCCTGGAGTGTAGACAGGGGACCCGGGGAGCTGTTTTTT.